The present T cell receptor beta chain was sequenced within a study of cytomegalovirus exposure and HLA in healthy donors. PCR was performed using 60 Vbeta and 13 Jbeta primers. TCRdb's copy holds only in-frame clones and misses some; the assay was immunoSEQ multiplex PCR. The table lists 74,000 or so clones. With respect to this clone: What it binds is not known.

Study results and limitations: Highly shared variants forming one cluster were likely a sequencing artifact. Earlier analysis looked at TCR beta V segments, and most were productive about 90% or about 30% of the time. It was taken for granted in presence/absence analyses that sequencing depth across donors was roughly uniform.

Germline V gene sequence: CDR1 WNHNN, CDR2 SYGVQD (reference sequence). The CDR3 runs to 14 residues. Trimming cost V 8 bases and J 0 bases, with 13 bases left between them. This clonotype was sampled from a woman in her sixties or seventies in good health and CMV-seronegative. This chain connects TRBV10-1 to TRBJ1-1; D not resolved. Sequenced: PBMCs. The CDR3 protein is CASSREGMNTEAFF. The CDR3 DNA reads as TGCGCCAGCTCCCGGGAAGGGATGAACACTGAAGCTTTCTTT.